These 9 T cell receptor beta chains share one sample of origin, sequenced in a study of a mutant IDH1 vaccine in newly diagnosed glioma. Their antigens are not known. Sequencing used immunoSEQ multiplex PCR; TCRdb keeps in-frame clones, though not all of them. The sample contains roughly 74,000 clones, about 85% of which appear only once. Indicated time point: week 23, last vaccination. Topical imiquimod was applied with each vaccine dose, which held 300 ug of mutant IDH1 20-mer peptide. The source was PBMCs, collected from a glioma patient whose treatment included an IDH1 peptide vaccine. Receptors originate from a woman aged 45-60 years with glioma.

The rearrangement uses TRBV19 and TRBJ2-1, with 9 bases lining up with TRBD2. Germline trimming cut 0 bases from V and 3 bases from J; bases unmatched to any gene: 9. Germline loops: CDR1 LNHDA, CDR2 SQIVND (reference sequence). There are 18 residues in the CDR3. The chain's CDR3 is CASSIEREGQIFYNEQFF. The CDR3 DNA follows: TGTGCCAGTAGTATAGAGCGGGAGGGCCAAATTTTCTACAATGAGCAGTTCTTC. Based on the CDR3 plus reference TRBV19 and TRBJ2-1, the full variable domain is DGGITQSPKYLFRKEGQNVTLSCEQNLNHDAMYWYRQDPGQGLRLIYYSQIVNDFQKGDIAEGYSVSREKKESFPLTVTSAQKNPTAFYLCASSIEREGQIFYNEQFFGPGTRLTVL.

This clone was recorded only once. The V gene is TRBV10-2, the J gene TRBJ2-7; the D is unclear. Trimming cost V 6 bases and J 5 bases, with 17 bases left between them. Germline CDR1 reads WSHSY; CDR2 reads SAAADI. This CDR3 contains 14 residues. This CDR3 is CASRSRAARDEQYF. The CDR3 DNA follows: TGCGCCAGCAGGTCTCGGGCAGCCCGCGACGAGCAGTACTTC.

The chain employs TRBV13 and TRBJ2-7, with a tentative D call TRBD2 (6 bases). Germline V gives CDR1 PRHDT, CDR2 FYEKMQ (reference sequence). V was pared by 1 base and J by 4 bases, with 8 bases between. The CDR3 runs 13 residues. The CDR3 bases are TGTGCCAGCAGCTTAGCGGGAGCTTACGAGCAGTACTTC. Amino acid sequence: CASSLAGAYEQYF.

This clone occurred once. This chain connects TRBV30 to TRBJ2-3; possible D gene TRBD1, 6 bases. The ends were cut back, 5 bases at V and 0 bases at J, with 12 bases in the middle. The CDR3 runs to 14 residues. The germline V gene has CDR1 GTSNPN and CDR2 SVGIG (reference sequence). CDR3 nucleotide sequence: TGTGCCTGGGCCCGGGACATTAGCACAGATACGCAGTATTTT. It translates to CAWARDISTDTQYF.

The CDR3 coding sequence is TGTGCCAGCAGCTTCGGTACAGGCCCCACTGGAAACACCATATATTTT. This translates into CASSFGTGPTGNTIYF. The V and J genes are TRBV5-6 and TRBJ1-3; D may be TRBD1 (5 bases). With 2 bases removed from V and 2 bases from J, the gap between germline ends came to 14 bases. There are 16 residues in the CDR3. The germline CDR1 and CDR2 sequences are SGHDT and YYEEEE.

V usage is TRBV6-6 and J usage is TRBJ2-1, with 12 bases that match TRBD2. In germline, CDR1 is MNHNY, CDR2 SVGAGI (reference sequence). This CDR3 contains 16 residues. With V trimmed by 5 bases and J by 2 bases, 4 bases remained unmatched. The CDR3 DNA is TGTGCCAGCAGTCTAGGACTAGCGGGGCCCTACAATGAGCAGTTCTTC. Amino acid sequence: CASSLGLAGPYNEQFF.

The chain carries TRBV7-3 and TRBJ2-1; 7 positions match TRBD1. Germline V gives CDR1 SGHTA, CDR2 FQGTGA. The CDR3 totals 14 residues. With 5 bases clipped from V and 14 bases from J, the junction kept 15 bases outside the gene matches. CDR3 DNA: TGTGCCAGCAGCCGCTCGGCGACAGGGCGCGCCGAGTTCTTC. It translates to CASSRSATGRAEFF.

V gene TRBV19 combines with J gene TRBJ2-4, with 9 bases matching TRBD2. J gave up 7 bases and V 3 bases, and 4 bases lay outside the gene matches. The CDR3 covers 14 residues. Germline assignment: CDR1 LNHDA and CDR2 SQIVND (reference sequence). CDR3 in DNA: TGTGCCAGTAGTATCGCTAGCGGGACCAACATTCAGTACTTC. Translated: CASSIASGTNIQYF.

This clone was counted only a few times. Written as DNA, the CDR3 is TGTGCCACCAGCAGAGTACAGTACGACACTGAAGCTTTCTTT. Protein product: CATSRVQYDTEAFF. The rearrangement uses TRBV15 and TRBJ1-1; D is ambiguous. Germline CDR1 reads LNHNV; CDR2 reads YYDKDF (reference sequence). The CDR3 has 14 amino acids. With 1 base removed from V and 3 bases from J, the gap between germline ends came to 9 bases.